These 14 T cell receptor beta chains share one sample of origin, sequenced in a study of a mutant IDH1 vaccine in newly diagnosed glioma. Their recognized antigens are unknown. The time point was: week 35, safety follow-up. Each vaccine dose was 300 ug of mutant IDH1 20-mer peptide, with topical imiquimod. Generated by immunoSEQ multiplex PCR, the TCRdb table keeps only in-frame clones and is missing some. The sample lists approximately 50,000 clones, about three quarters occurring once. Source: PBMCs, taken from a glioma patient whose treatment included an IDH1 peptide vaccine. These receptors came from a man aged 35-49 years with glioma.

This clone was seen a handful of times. CDR3 protein: CASSQGGGVQETQYF. CDR3 in DNA: TGTGCCAGCAGCCAGGGGGGGGGTGTTCAAGAGACCCAGTACTTC. V and J are TRBV4-2 and TRBJ2-5, with 7 bases matching TRBD2. The CDR3 runs to 15 residues. V trimming: 3 bases; J trimming: 2 bases; junction bases outside the gene matches: 6. Germline V gene data show CDR1 as LGHNA and CDR2 as YNFKEQ.

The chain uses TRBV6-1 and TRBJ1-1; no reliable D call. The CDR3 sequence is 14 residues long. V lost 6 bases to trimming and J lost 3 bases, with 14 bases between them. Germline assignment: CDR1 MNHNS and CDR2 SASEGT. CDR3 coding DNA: TGTGCCAGCAGCCCCACCTTACGGCACACTGAAGCTTTCTTT. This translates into CASSPTLRHTEAFF.

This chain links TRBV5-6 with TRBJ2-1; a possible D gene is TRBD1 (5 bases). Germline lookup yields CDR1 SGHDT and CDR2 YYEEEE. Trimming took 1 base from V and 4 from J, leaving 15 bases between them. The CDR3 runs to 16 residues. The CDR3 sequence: CASSLSVRVRYNEQFF. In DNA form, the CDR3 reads TGTGCCAGCAGCTTGTCGGTCAGGGTGAGGTACAATGAGCAGTTCTTC.

CDR3 amino acids: CASSEDLAGAYNEQFF. DNA for the CDR3: TGCGCCAGCAGTGAGGATCTGGCGGGGGCCTACAATGAGCAGTTCTTC. The chain has TRBV10-1 and TRBJ2-1; 7 bases map to TRBD2. Germline V gene sequence: CDR1 WNHNN, CDR2 SYGVQD (reference sequence). This CDR3 has 16 amino acids. Trimming removed 2 bases from V and 2 bases from J; junction bases left unmatched: 6.

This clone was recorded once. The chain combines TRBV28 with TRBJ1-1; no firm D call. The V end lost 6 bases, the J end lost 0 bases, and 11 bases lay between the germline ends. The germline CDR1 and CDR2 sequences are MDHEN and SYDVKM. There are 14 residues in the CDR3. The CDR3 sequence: CASSPRLMNTEAFF. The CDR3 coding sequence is TGTGCCAGCAGCCCACGGCTCATGAACACTGAAGCTTTCTTT.

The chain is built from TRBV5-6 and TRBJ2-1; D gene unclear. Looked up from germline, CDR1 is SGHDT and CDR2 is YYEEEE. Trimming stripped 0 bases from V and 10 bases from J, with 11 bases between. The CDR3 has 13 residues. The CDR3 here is CASSLGLNREQFF. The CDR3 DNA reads TGTGCCAGCAGCTTGGGGCTGAATCGGGAGCAGTTCTTC.

CDR3 sequence reads: CASSQESSGLSYEQYF. CDR3 DNA sequence: TGTGCCAGCAGCCAAGAGTCTTCGGGGCTCTCCTACGAGCAGTACTTC. V usage is TRBV4-2 and J usage is TRBJ2-7, with D possibly being TRBD1 or TRBD2 (5 bases each). The V end lost 0 bases, the J end lost 0 bases, and 12 bases lay between the germline ends. CDR1 is LGHNA, CDR2 YNFKEQ, per germline. The CDR3 consists of 16 residues.

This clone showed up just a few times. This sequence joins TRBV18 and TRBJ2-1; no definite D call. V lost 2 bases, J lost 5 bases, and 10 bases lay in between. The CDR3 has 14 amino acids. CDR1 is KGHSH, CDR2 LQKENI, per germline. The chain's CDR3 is CASSPDLDNNEQFF. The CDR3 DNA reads TGTGCCAGCTCACCAGACCTTGACAACAATGAGCAGTTCTTC.

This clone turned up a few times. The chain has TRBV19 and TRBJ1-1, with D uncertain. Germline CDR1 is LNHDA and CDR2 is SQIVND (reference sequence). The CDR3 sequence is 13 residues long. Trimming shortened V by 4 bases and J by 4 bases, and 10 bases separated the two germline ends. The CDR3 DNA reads TGTGCCAGTAGTAGAGATTTGGCCACTGAAGCTTTCTTT. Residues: CASSRDLATEAFF.

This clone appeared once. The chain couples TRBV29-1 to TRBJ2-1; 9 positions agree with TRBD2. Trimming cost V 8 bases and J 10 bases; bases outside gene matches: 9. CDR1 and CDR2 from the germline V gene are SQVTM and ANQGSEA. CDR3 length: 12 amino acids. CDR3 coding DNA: TGCAGCTCATCTAGCGGGACCCCCGAGCAGTTCTTC. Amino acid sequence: CSSSSGTPEQFF.

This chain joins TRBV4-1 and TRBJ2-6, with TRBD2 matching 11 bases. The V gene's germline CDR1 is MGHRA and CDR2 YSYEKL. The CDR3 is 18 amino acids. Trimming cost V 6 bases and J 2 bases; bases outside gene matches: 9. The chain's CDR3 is CASSLPGLADTGANVLTF. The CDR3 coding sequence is TGCGCCAGCAGTCTTCCGGGACTAGCGGATACTGGGGCCAACGTCCTGACTTTC.

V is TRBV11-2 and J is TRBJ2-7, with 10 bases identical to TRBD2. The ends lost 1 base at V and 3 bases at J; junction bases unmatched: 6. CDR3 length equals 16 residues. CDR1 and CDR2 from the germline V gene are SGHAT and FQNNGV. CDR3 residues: CASSLAPVAGGYEQYF. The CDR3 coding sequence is TGTGCCAGCAGCTTAGCCCCCGTAGCGGGAGGCTACGAGCAGTACTTC.

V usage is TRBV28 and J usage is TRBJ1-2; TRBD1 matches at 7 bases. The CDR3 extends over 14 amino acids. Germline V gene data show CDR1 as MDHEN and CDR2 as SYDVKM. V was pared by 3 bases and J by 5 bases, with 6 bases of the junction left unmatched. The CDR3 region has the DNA TGTGCCAGCAGTTTCGACAGGGCGGGGTATGGCTACACCTTC. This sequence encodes CASSFDRAGYGYTF.

CDR3 in amino acids: CATGRGGSSYNEQFF. CDR3 DNA: TGTGCCACGGGACGAGGGGGGAGCTCCTACAATGAGCAGTTCTTC. The rearrangement joins TRBV15 to TRBJ2-1, with D possibly called TRBD1 or TRBD2 (6 bases each). Germline V CDR1 and CDR2: LNHNV, YYDKDF (reference sequence). The CDR3 length is 15 residues. V dropped 9 bases and J dropped 0 bases, with 15 bases sitting between them.